This TCR beta chain came from a study of beta chain features in type 1 diabetes. Purities in excess of 95% were seen in all sorted populations. V was trimmed by 6 bases and J by 3 bases, leaving 16 bases between them. CDR1 and CDR2 (germline): SGHRS, YFSETQ. The CDR3 is 15 residues long. Study observations and caveats: The naive, central memory and Treg TCRB repertoires looked more alike in patients than they did in healthy donors. Patients and controls would share equally any PCR tilt toward shorter templates. Moderately but significantly shorter TCRB CDR3s were found in Type 1 diabetes patients in all four CD4+ subsets.

Notes on this clone: Its antigen is undetermined.

The study reverse transcribed the entire isolated RNA, so it sequenced expressed TCRB transcripts. Deep immunoSEQ sequencing covered naive, central memory and regulatory T cell samples. Sequencing was performed with immunoSEQ multiplex PCR; in TCRdb, only in-frame clones are kept and a portion is missing. The sample yields around 260,000 clones, around 22% seen once. This TCR was recovered from a woman aged 25 to 39 with type 1 diabetes. The sequencing sample was made of naive CD4+ T cells from blood. The chain links TRBV5-1 to TRBJ2-1; TRBD2 is a possible D gene (6 bases). The CDR3 coding sequence is TGCGCCAGCACCGATGCGGGACGCCGCTACAATGAGCAGTTCTTC. Translation: CASTDAGRRYNEQFF.